This T cell receptor (beta chain) was sequenced during a study of blood T cell repertoires in COVID-19. Study summary: PBMCs, B-cell-depleted T cells, or T cells provided the cDNA or gDNA that made up the material.

Trimming took 4 bases from V and 6 from J; bases not matched to a gene: 9. The CDR3 is made up of 14 amino acids. Germline V lookup: CDR1 GTSNPN, CDR2 SVGIG (reference sequence). Original methodology: Reference gene primer amplification yielded estimated nucleated cell counts. Sequenced by immunoSEQ multiplex PCR; TCRdb stores in-frame clones only, minus some. The V and J calls and clone size come from that table; D and trimming were worked out from the DNA. The sample lists about 480,000 clones, 85% to 90% occurring once. Seattle's cohort entered during active infection and was followed longitudinally.

The sequenced sample was peripheral blood. The receptor's source is a woman in her fifties or sixties with COVID-19, enrolled during active disease. V usage is TRBV30 and J usage is TRBJ1-2, with 9 bases aligning to TRBD1. The CDR3 protein is CAWTPGQGGDGYTF. The CDR3 DNA sequence: TGTGCCTGGACCCCGGGACAGGGAGGCGATGGCTACACCTTC.